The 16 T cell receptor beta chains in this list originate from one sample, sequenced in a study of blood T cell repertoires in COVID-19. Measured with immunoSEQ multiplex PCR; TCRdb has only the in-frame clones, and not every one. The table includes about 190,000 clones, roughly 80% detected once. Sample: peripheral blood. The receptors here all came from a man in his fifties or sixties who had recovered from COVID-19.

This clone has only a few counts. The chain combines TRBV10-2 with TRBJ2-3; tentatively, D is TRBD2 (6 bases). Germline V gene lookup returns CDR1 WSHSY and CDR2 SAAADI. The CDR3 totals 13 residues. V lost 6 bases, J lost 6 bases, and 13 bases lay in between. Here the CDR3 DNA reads TGCGCCAGCAGCCTTCTAGCGTTGGATACGCAGTATTTT. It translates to CASSLLALDTQYF.

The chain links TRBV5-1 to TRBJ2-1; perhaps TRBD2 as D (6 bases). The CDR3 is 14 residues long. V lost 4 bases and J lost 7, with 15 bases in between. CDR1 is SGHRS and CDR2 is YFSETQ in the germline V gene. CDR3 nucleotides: TGCGCCAGCAGCGGCGGGACCCGCGGTAATGAGCAGTTCTTC. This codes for CASSGGTRGNEQFF. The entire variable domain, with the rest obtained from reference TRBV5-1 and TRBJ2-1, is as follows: KAGVTQTPRYLIKTRGQQVTLSCSPISGHRSVSWYQQTPGQGLQFLFEYFSETQRNKGNFPGRFSGRQFSNSRSEMNVSTLELGDSALYLCASSGGTRGNEQFFGPGTRLTVL.

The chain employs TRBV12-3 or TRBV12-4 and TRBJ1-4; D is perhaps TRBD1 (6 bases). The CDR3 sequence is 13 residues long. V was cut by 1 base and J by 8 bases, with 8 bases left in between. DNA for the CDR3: TGTGCCAGCAGTTTAGGACAGGTCGAAAAACTGTTTTTT. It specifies CASSLGQVEKLFF.

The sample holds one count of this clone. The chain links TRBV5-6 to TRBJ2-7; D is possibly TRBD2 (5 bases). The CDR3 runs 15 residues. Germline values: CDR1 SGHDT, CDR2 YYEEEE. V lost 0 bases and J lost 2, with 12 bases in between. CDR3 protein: CASSLATGFAYEQYF. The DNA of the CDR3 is TGTGCCAGCAGCTTGGCGACGGGATTCGCCTACGAGCAGTACTTC.

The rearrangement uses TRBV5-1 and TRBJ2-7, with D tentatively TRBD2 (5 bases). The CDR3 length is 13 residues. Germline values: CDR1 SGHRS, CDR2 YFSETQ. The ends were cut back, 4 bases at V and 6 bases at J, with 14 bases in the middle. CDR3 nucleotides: TGCGCCAGCAGCCCGCCAACTAGTCTCGAGCAGTACTTC. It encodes CASSPPTSLEQYF.

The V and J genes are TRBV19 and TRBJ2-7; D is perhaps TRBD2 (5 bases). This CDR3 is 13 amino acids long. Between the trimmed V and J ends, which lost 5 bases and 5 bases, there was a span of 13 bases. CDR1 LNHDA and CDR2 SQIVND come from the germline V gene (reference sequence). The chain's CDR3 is CASSEHSADEQYF. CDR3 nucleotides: TGTGCCAGTAGTGAACATAGCGCCGACGAGCAGTACTTC.

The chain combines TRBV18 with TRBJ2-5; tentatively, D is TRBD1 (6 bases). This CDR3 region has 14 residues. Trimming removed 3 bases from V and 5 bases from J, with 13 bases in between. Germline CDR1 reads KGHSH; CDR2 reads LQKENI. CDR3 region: CASSPGDRFETQYF. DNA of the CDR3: TGTGCCAGCTCACCGGGAGACAGGTTCGAGACCCAGTACTTC.

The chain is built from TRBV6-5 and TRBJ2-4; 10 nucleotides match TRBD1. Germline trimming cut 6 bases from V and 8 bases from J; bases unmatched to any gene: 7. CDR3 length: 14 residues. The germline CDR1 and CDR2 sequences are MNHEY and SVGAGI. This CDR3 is CASRETGGAYIQYF. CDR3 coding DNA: TGTGCCAGCAGAGAGACAGGGGGCGCGTACATTCAGTACTTC.

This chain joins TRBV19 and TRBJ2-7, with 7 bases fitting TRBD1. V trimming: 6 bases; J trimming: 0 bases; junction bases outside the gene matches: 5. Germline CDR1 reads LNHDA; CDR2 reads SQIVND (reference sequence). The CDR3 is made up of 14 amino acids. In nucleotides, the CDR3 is TGTGCCAGTAGCTCACAGGGGATCTCCTACGAGCAGTACTTC. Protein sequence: CASSSQGISYEQYF.

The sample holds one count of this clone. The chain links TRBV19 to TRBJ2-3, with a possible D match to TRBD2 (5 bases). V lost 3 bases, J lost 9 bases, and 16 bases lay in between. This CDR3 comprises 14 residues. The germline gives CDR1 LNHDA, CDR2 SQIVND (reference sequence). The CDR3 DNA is TGTGCCAGTAGTATGGACTTGTACGTTGAGACGCAGTATTTT. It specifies CASSMDLYVETQYF.

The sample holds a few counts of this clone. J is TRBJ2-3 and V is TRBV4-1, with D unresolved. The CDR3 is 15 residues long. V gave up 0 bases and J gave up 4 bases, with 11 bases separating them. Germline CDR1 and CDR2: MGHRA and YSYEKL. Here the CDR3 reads CASSQEGPRSDTQYF. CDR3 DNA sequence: TGCGCCAGCAGCCAAGAAGGCCCCAGGTCAGATACGCAGTATTTT.

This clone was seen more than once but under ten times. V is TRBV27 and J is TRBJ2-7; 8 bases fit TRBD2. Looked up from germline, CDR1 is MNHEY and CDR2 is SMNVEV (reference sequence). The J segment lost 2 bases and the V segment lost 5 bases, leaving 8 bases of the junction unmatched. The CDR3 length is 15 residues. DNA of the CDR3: TGTGCCAGCAGTATACTAGCGGCTGTACCCTACGAGCAGTACTTC. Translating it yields CASSILAAVPYEQYF.

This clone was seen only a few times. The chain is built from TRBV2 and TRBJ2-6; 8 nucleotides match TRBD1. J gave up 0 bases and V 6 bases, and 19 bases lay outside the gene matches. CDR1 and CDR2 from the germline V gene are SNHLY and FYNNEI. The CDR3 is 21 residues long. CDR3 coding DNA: TGTGCCAGCAGGCCACTGCCAGCCGGACAGGGTAGCCTCTCTGGGGCCAACGTCCTGACTTTC. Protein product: CASRPLPAGQGSLSGANVLTF.

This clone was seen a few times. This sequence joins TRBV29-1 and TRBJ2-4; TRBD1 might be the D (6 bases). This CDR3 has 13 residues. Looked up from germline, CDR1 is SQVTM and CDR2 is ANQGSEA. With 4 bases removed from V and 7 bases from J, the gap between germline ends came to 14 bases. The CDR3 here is CSVAGTLLNIQYF. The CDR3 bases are TGCAGCGTTGCAGGGACATTGCTGAACATTCAGTACTTC.

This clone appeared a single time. The CDR3 loop is CASSYRQAGGPGEQYF. Here the CDR3 DNA reads TGTGCCAGCAGTTACAGACAGGCGGGAGGGCCCGGCGAGCAGTACTTC. The rearrangement uses TRBV6-5 and TRBJ2-7; 9 positions match TRBD2. CDR3 length equals 16 residues. Germline V CDR1 and CDR2: MNHEY, SVGAGI. V trimming: 2 bases; J trimming: 6 bases; junction bases outside the gene matches: 11.

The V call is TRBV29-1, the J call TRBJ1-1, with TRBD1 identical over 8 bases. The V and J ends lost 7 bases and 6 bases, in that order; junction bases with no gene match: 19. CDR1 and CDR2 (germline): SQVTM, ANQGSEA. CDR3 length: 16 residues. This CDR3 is CSAQGGRNPVGAEAFF. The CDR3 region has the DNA TGCAGCGCACAGGGGGGGCGTAATCCTGTCGGTGCTGAAGCTTTCTTT.